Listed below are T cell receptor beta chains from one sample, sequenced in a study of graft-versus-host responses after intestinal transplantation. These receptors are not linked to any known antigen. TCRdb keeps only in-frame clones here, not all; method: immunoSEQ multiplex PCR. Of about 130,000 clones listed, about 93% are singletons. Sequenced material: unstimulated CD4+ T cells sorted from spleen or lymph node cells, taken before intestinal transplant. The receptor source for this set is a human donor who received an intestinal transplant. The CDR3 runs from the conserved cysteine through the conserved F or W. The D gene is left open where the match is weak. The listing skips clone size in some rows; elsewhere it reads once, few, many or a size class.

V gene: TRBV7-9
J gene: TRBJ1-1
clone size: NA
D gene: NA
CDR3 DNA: TGTGCCAGCAGTTTACAGCAGAACACTGAAGCTTTCTTT
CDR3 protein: CASSLQQNTEAFF

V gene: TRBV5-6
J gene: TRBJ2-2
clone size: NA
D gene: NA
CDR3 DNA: TGTGCCAGCAGCTTGGTCAGGCTAGGAGCCGGGGAGCTGTTTTTT
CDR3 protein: CASSLVRLGAGELFF

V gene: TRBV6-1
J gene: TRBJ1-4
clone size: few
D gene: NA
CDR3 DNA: TGTGCCAGCAGCTTCGGTGAAACTAATGAAAAACTGTTTTTT
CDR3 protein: CASSFGETNEKLFF

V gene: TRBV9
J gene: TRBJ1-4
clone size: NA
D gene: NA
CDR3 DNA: TGTGCCAGCAGCGTAGGGTGGGGGCTCAATGAAAAACTGTTTTTT
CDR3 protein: CASSVGWGLNEKLFF

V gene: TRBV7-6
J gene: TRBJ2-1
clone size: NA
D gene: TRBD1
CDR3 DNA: TGTGCCAGCAGCTTCACCAGGGGGTGGAGTGAGCAGTTCTTC
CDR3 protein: CASSFTRGWSEQFF

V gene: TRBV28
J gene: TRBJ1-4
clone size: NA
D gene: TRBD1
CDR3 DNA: TGTGCCAGCAGTCAACCCCCGGGGACAGGTAAACTGTTTTTT
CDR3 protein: CASSQPPGTGKLFF

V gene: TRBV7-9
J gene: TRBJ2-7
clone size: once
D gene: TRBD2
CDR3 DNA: TGTGCCAGCAGTTCTAGCGGCTACGAGCAGTACTTC
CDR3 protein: CASSSSGYEQYF

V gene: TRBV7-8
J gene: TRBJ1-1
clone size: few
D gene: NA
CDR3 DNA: TGTGCCAGCAGCCGGGACATCATGAACACTGAAGCTTTCTTT
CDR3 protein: CASSRDIMNTEAFF

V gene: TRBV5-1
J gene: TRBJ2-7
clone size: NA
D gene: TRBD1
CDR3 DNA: TGCGCCAGCAGCTCTAACAGGGGGCTGGGGCAGTACTTC
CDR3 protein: CASSSNRGLGQYF

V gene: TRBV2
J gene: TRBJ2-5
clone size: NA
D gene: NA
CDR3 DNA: TGTGCCAGCAGTGCATACAGGGCCCAAGAGACCCAGTACTTC
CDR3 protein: CASSAYRAQETQYF

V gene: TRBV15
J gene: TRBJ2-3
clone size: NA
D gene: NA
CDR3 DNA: TGTGCCACCAGCAGAGACAGGGGCACAGATACGCAGTATTTT
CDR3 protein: CATSRDRGTDTQYF

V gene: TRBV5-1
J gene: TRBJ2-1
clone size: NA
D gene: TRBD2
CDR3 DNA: TGCGCCAGCAGCTTGTTAACTAGCGGGATTGGGTCCTACAATGAGCAGTTCTTC
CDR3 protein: CASSLLTSGIGSYNEQFF

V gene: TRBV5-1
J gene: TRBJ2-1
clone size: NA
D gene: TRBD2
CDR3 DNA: TGCGCCAGCAGCATTAGCGGGAGTGGGGAGGGTGAGCAGTTCTTC
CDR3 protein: CASSISGSGEGEQFF

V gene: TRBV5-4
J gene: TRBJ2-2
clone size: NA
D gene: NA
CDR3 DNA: TGTGCCAGCAGCCCCGGGGGGCCCGGGGAGCTGTTTTTT
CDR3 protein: CASSPGGPGELFF

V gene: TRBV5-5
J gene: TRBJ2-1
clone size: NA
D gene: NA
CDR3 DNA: TGTGCCAGCAGCTCTGAGGGCCGCTCCTACAATGAGCAGTTCTTC
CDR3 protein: CASSSEGRSYNEQFF

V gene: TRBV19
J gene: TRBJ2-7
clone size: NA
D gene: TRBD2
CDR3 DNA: TGTGCCAGTAGCCTTAGCGGGACATCCTACGAGCAGTACTTC
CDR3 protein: CASSLSGTSYEQYF

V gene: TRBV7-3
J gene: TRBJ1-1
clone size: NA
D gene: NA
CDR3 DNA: TGTGCCAGCAGCTTAACGGGGGACACTGAAGCTTTCTTT
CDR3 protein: CASSLTGDTEAFF

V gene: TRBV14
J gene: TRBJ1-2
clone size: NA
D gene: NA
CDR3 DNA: TGTGCCAGCAGCCAAGGGTTAGAGTCTAACTATGGCTACACCTTC
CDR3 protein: CASSQGLESNYGYTF

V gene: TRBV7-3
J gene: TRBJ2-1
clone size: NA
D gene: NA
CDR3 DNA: TGTGCCAGCAGCTTGGACTCCAATGAGCAGTTCTTC
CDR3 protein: CASSLDSNEQFF

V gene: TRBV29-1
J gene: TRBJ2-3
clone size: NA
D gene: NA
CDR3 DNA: TGCAGCATTCAGGAAGCGCCCACAGATACGCAGTATTTT
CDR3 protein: CSIQEAPTDTQYF

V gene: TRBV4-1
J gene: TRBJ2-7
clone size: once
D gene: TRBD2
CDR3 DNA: TGCGCCAGCAGCCAACAGCTGGGACTAGCCCCGGACCAGTACTTC
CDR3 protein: CASSQQLGLAPDQYF

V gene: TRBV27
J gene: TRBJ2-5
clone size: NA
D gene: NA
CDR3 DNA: TGTGCCAGCAGCCCCCTCGAAATAGCCCCACCGGAGACCCAGTACTTC
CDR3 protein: CASSPLEIAPPETQYF

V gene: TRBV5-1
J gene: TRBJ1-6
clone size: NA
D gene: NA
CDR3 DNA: TGCGCCAGCAGCTTGGAATTTTGGGGTGACTCCTATAATTCACCCCTCCACTTT
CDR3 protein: CASSLEFWGDSYNSPLHF

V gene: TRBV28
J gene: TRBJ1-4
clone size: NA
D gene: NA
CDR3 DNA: TGTGCCAGCAGTCGGAGACTGGAATTCGCAACTAATGAAAAACTGTTTTTT
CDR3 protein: CASSRRLEFATNEKLFF

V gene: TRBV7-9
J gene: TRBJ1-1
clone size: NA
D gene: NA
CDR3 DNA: TGTGCCAGCAGCTTAAACAGGGACATGAACACTGAAGCTTTCTTT
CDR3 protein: CASSLNRDMNTEAFF

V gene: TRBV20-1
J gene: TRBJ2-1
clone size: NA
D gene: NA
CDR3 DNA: TGCAGTGCCAAGATAACGGTCCAGCAGTTCTTC
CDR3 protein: CSAKITVQQFF

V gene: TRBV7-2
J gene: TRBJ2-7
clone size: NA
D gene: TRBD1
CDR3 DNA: TGTGCCAGCAGCCAGGGGGACCCTCTCTCCTACGAGCAGTACTTC
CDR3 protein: CASSQGDPLSYEQYF

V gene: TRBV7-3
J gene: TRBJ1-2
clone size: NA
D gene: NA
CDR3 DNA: TGTGCCAGCAGCCCCGAGGGTCTGGGGGGCTACACCTTC
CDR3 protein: CASSPEGLGGYTF

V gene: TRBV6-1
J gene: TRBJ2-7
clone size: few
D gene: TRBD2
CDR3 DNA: TGTGCCAGCAGTGTAGGGCGGGAGTATGGCGAGCAGTACTTC
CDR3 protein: CASSVGREYGEQYF

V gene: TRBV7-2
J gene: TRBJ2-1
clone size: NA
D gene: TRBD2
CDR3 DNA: TGTGCCAGCAGCTTAGCGTTAGCCCTAGCGGGAGAGGATGAGCAGTTCTTC
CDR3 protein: CASSLALALAGEDEQFF

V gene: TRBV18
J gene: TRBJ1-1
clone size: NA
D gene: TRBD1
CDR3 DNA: TGTGCCAGCTCACAGGGGGCGCCGACTGAAGCTTTCTTT
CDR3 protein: CASSQGAPTEAFF

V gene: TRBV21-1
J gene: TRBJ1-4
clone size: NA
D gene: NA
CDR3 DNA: TGTGCCAGCAGCAAAGGGGGATTCCGGGGTGGGGAAAAACTGTTTTTT
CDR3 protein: CASSKGGFRGGEKLFF

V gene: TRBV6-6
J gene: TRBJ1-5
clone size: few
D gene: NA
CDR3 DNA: TGTGCCAGCACCCGAACCGGGGTCAATCAGCCCCAGCATTTT
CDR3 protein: CASTRTGVNQPQHF

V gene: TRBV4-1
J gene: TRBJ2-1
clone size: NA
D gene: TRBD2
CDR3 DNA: TGCGCCAGCAGCCAAGTCTTGGGACTAGCGGGAGGTTTTTCCTACAATGAGCAGTTCTTC
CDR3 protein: CASSQVLGLAGGFSYNEQFF

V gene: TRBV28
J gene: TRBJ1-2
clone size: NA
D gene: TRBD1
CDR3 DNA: TGTGCCAGCAGTCTGGAAAGGGGGCTACACTATGGCTACACCTTC
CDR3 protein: CASSLERGLHYGYTF

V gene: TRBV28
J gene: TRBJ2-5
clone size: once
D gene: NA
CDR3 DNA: TGTGCCAGCGTCACGGGGCGGGAGACCCAGTACTTC
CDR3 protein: CASVTGRETQYF

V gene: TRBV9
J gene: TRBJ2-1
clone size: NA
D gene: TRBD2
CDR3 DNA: TGTGCCAGCAGCGTCAACCAGCGGGAGGTGTACAATGAGCAGTTCTTC
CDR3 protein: CASSVNQREVYNEQFF

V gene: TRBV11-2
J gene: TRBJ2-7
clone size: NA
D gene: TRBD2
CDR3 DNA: TGTGCCAGCAGCTTACTACTAGCGGGAGTCTATGGGGCCTACGAGCAGTACTTC
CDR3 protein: CASSLLLAGVYGAYEQYF

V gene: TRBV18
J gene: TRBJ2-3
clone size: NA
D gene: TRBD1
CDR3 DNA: TGTGCCAGCTCACCGTGGACAGGGCCCACAGATACGCAGTATTTT
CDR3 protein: CASSPWTGPTDTQYF

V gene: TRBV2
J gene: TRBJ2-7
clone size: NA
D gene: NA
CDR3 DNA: TGTGCCAGCAAACAGGGAACCTACGAGCAGTACTTC
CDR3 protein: CASKQGTYEQYF

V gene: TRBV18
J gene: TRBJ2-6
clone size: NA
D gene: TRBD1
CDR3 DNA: TGTGCCAGCTCACCCCCGAGGGGGCTAGGGGCCAACGTCCTGACTTTC
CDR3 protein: CASSPPRGLGANVLTF

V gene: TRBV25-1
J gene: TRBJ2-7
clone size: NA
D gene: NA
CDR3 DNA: TGTGCCAGCAGTGAATATAGGGGGACGCAATACGAGCAGTACTTC
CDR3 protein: CASSEYRGTQYEQYF

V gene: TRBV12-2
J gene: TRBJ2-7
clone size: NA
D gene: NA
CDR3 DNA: TGTGCAAGTCGCCTTCGGACAGGGGGCGTCCACGAGCAGTACTTC
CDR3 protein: CASRLRTGGVHEQYF

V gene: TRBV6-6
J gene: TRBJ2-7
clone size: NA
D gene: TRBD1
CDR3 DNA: TGTGCCAGCAACCCGGACAGGATAAGTTACGAGCAGTACTTC
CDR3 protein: CASNPDRISYEQYF

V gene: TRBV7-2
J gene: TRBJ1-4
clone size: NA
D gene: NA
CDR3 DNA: TGTGCCAGCAGCTTAGCGGGCCCCATGGCTAATGAAAAACTGTTTTTT
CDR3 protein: CASSLAGPMANEKLFF

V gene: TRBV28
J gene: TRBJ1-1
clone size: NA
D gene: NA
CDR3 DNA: TGTGCCAGCCGTTTGTCCCCACAAAGCACTGAAGCTTTCTTT
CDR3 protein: CASRLSPQSTEAFF

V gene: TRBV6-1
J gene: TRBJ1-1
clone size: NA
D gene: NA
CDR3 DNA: TGTGCCAGCAGTGCGGGACGGGGCACTGAAGCTTTCTTT
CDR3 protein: CASSAGRGTEAFF